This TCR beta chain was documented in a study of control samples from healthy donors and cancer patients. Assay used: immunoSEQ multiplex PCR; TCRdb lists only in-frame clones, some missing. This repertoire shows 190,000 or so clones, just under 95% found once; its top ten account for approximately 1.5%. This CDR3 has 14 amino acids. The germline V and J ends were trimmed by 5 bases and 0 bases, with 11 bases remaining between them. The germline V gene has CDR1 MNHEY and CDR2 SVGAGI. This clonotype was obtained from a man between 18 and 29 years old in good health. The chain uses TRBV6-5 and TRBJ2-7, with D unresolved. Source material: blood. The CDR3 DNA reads TGTGCCAGCAGTCCGTCTTGGGTCTCCTACGAGCAGTACTTC. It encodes CASSPSWVSYEQYF.